Below are 15 T cell receptor beta chains sequenced from a single sample in a study of T cell changes during pregnancy in multiple sclerosis. Only in-frame clones appear in the TCRdb table, and some are missing; sequencing was by immunoSEQ multiplex PCR. This sample has around 40,000 clones, with 90% to 95% found just once. Sequences were derived from CD4+ T cells from peripheral blood mononuclear cells, sampled in the second trimester of pregnancy. The source of these receptors is a female donor with multiple sclerosis, enrolled in a pregnancy study.

This clone was counted only a few times. This chain uses TRBV12-5 with TRBJ1-2, with 7 nucleotides matching TRBD1. This CDR3 is 14 amino acids long. Germline CDR1 reads LGHNT; CDR2 reads FRNRAP. The trim removed 4 bases at V and 7 bases at J, leaving 9 bases unmatched. The CDR3 region is CASGSLHRGGGYTF. The CDR3, as DNA: TGTGCTAGTGGTTCCCTCCACAGGGGCGGTGGCTACACCTTC.

The chain has TRBV7-7 and TRBJ1-1, with 7 bases lining up with TRBD1. CDR1 and CDR2 from the germline V gene are SSHAT and FNYEAQ (reference sequence). The CDR3 has 18 residues. V gave up 5 bases and J gave up 4 bases; unmatched junction bases: 19. CDR3 residues: CASSPYRRQGGKGTEAFF. The CDR3 coding sequence is TGTGCCAGCAGCCCTTATCGGAGACAGGGTGGAAAAGGCACTGAAGCTTTCTTT. Complete variable domain (other parts from reference TRBV7-7 and TRBJ1-1): GAGVSQSPRYKVTKRGQDVTLRCDPISSHATLYWYQQALGQGPEFLTYFNYEAQPDKSGLPSDRFSAERPEGSISTLTIQRTEQRDSAMYRCASSPYRRQGGKGTEAFFGQGTRLTVV.

This chain joins TRBV2 and TRBJ1-6; 7 bases line up with TRBD1. The CDR3 consists of 15 residues. Per germline, CDR1 SNHLY and CDR2 FYNNEI. V was pared by 6 bases and J by 7 bases, with 9 bases of the junction left unmatched. The CDR3 loop is CASRALGGGNSPLHF. The DNA for the CDR3 is TGTGCCAGCAGGGCCTTAGGGGGCGGGAATTCACCCCTCCACTTT.

The chain is built from TRBV7-9 and TRBJ2-3; 7 bases align to TRBD1. Germline V lookup: CDR1 SEHNR, CDR2 FQNEAQ (reference sequence). The CDR3 loop spans 15 amino acids. With 7 bases clipped from V and 0 bases from J, the junction kept 7 bases outside the gene matches. CDR3 in DNA: TGTGCCAGCAACCAGGGGGACAGAAGCACAGATACGCAGTATTTT. Translated: CASNQGDRSTDTQYF. Based on the CDR3 plus reference TRBV7-9 and TRBJ2-3, the full variable domain is DTGVSQNPRHKITKRGQNVTFRCDPISEHNRLYWYRQTLGQGPEFLTYFQNEAQLEKSRLLSDRFSAERPKGSFSTLEIQRTEQGDSAMYLCASNQGDRSTDTQYFGPGTRLTVL.

This chain uses TRBV5-5 with TRBJ1-5, with TRBD1 as a possible D gene (6 bases). Germline-derived CDR1 and CDR2 are SGHKS and YYEKEE (reference sequence). This CDR3 region has 16 residues. V was cut by 1 base and J by 6 bases, with 17 bases left in between. The CDR3 nucleotides read TGTGCCAGCAGCTTGCAGGGGCAGGGTCTCGGTCAGCCCCAGCATTTT. Translated: CASSLQGQGLGQPQHF.

This chain connects TRBV27 to TRBJ1-2; D unclear. Trimming removed 2 bases at V and 2 bases at J, with 6 bases between. The CDR3 runs 13 residues. CDR1 and CDR2 (germline): MNHEY, SMNVEV (reference sequence). CDR3 sequence: CASSLGGNYGYTF. The CDR3 DNA is TGTGCCAGCAGTTTAGGCGGCAACTATGGCTACACCTTC.

By frequency in the sample, this clone is medium-sized. This rearrangement joins TRBV30 to TRBJ1-2, with 11 nucleotides matching TRBD1. The V gene's germline CDR1 is GTSNPN and CDR2 SVGIG (reference sequence). The length of the CDR3 is 18 residues. Unmatched junction bases numbered 18, after V lost 1 base and J lost 8 bases. The CDR3 protein is CAWSATIYRADRGHGYTF. CDR3 nucleotide sequence: TGTGCCTGGAGTGCAACTATATACAGGGCGGACAGGGGGCACGGCTACACCTTC.

The chain employs TRBV9 and TRBJ2-4; 8 bases match TRBD1. The CDR3 is 14 residues long. J was trimmed by 9 bases and V by 0 bases; bases with no gene match: 5. Germline V gene data show CDR1 as SGDLS and CDR2 as YYNGEE. The DNA of the CDR3 is TGTGCCAGCAGCGTAGAGGCAGGGGGCTCCATTCAGTACTTC. Translated, it gives CASSVEAGGSIQYF.

The chain couples TRBV18 to TRBJ1-5, with a tentative D call TRBD1 (6 bases). CDR3 size: 17 residues. V lost 8 bases and J 0 bases, leaving 20 bases between the germline ends. Germline lookup yields CDR1 KGHSH and CDR2 LQKENI. The CDR3 DNA is TGTGCCAGCACAGCCAGGAACAGGGCCGATAGCAATCAGCCCCAGCATTTT. This encodes CASTARNRADSNQPQHF.

The V call is TRBV27, the J call TRBJ1-1; a possible D gene is TRBD1 (5 bases). CDR3 length: 14 amino acids. Trimming left V 3 bases short and J 1 base short, with 9 bases between. Germline CDR1 MNHEY, CDR2 SMNVEV (reference sequence). CDR3 protein: CASSFREGNTEAFF. The CDR3 coding sequence is TGTGCCAGCAGTTTCAGGGAAGGGAACACTGAAGCTTTCTTT.

In DNA form, the CDR3 reads TGTGCCAGCAGCCAAGATGGGGGGACGCACAATTCACCCCTCCACTTT. Residues: CASSQDGGTHNSPLHF. J is TRBJ1-6 and V is TRBV4-2, with D tentatively TRBD1 (5 bases). The germline CDR1 and CDR2 sequences are LGHNA and YNFKEQ. The CDR3 totals 16 residues. Trimming left V 0 bases short and J 7 bases short, with 13 bases between.

The J gene is TRBJ2-3, the V gene TRBV5-4; D is possibly TRBD1 (5 bases). CDR3 length equals 17 residues. Trimming pared 0 bases from V and 2 bases from J, leaving 16 bases between. CDR1 and CDR2 (germline): SGHNT, YYREEE (reference sequence). In DNA form, the CDR3 reads TGTGCCAGCAGCTTGGATCGACAGAAAAAATTCACAGATACGCAGTATTTT. Translation: CASSLDRQKKFTDTQYF.

The gene calls are TRBV7-2 and TRBJ2-7; perhaps TRBD2 as D (6 bases). Germline CDR1 SGHTA, CDR2 FQGNSA. The length of the CDR3 is 15 residues. V lost 3 bases, J lost 2 bases, and 14 bases lay in between. CDR3 sequence (DNA): TGTGCCAGCAGCTTGCGTACCCCGGGGGCCTACGAGCAGTACTTC. It codes for CASSLRTPGAYEQYF.

V is TRBV5-1 and J is TRBJ1-1; no clear D gene. V was clipped by 4 bases and J by 0 bases, with 7 bases between them. CDR1 is SGHRS, CDR2 YFSETQ, per germline. CDR3 length: 13 residues. CDR3 in DNA: TGCGCCAGCAGCGCCAGTATGAACACTGAAGCTTTCTTT. Amino acids: CASSASMNTEAFF.

V and J are TRBV7-2 and TRBJ2-7; a weak D match, TRBD1 (6 bases). The ends were cut back, 5 bases at V and 0 bases at J, with 17 bases in the middle. CDR3 length: 16 residues. Germline CDR1 and CDR2: SGHTA and FQGNSA. The CDR3 protein is CASSPDSYRPSYEQYF. CDR3 bases: TGTGCCAGCAGCCCGGACAGTTACCGACCCTCCTACGAGCAGTACTTC.